The rows below give T cell receptor beta chains drawn from one sample of a study of T cells expressing NK-cell markers. TCRdb processed the 5' RACE reads again and assigns one entry to each CDR3 protein, with no DNA. This table holds 200,000 to 300,000 distinct CDR3 sequences. Sequenced: blood T cells: a sorted CD56 or NKG2C T cell subset, CD4+ or CD8+ T cells, or bulk PBMC T cells (not recorded which). The receptors shown here come from a young man in good health. Each CDR3 is given with its conserved first and last residue. Each record gives: V gene, J gene, CDR3 protein.

TRBV6-5	TRBJ1-2	CASSYLWDRGMRGYTF
TRBV4-2	TRBJ2-7	CASSQDLGIAYEQYF
TRBV12-3/TRBV12-4	TRBJ2-1	CASSPGGAGNEQFF
TRBV20-1	TRBJ1-6	CSASRSSYNSPLHF
TRBV12-5	TRBJ2-3	CASAGSTDTQYF
TRBV7-2	TRBJ2-1	CASSLMAVHNEQFF
TRBV12-3/TRBV12-4	TRBJ1-2	CASSLADGRSSGYTF
TRBV12-3/TRBV12-4	TRBJ2-1	CASSPSDREQFF
TRBV5-1	TRBJ2-1	CASGGQGANNEQFF
TRBV6-1	TRBJ2-6	CAVGFGGSGANVLTF
TRBV5-4	TRBJ1-1	CASTPGGQERNTEAFF
TRBV12-3/TRBV12-4	TRBJ2-1	CASSLRAEQFF
TRBV12-3/TRBV12-4	TRBJ1-2	CASSLFQGDYGYTF
TRBV10-3	TRBJ2-3	CAISGSSGRKPTDTQYF
TRBV12-3/TRBV12-4	TRBJ1-6	CASRLGGANSPLHF
TRBV10-3	TRBJ2-6	CAALGRRSGANVLTF
TRBV20-1	TRBJ2-5	CSAPASGKSQETQYF
TRBV7-2	TRBJ2-1	CASSPSGVGGYNEQFF
TRBV7-2	TRBJ1-5	CASSSLGSLNQPQHF
TRBV9	TRBJ1-2	CASSQGQIVYGYTF
TRBV6-5	TRBJ2-1	CASSYSKGPGNEQFF
TRBV10-2	TRBJ1-2	CASSDLGQVYGYTF
TRBV12-3/TRBV12-4	TRBJ2-2	CASSFGGGTNTGELFF
TRBV30	TRBJ1-4	CAWSVKGSNEKLFF
TRBV6-1	TRBJ2-4	CASRWDNQNIQYF
TRBV6-6	TRBJ2-3	CASAGFLNTQYF
TRBV4-3	TRBJ1-2	CASSQDPGEGGYTF
TRBV13	TRBJ2-1	CASSPAKSSYNEQFF
TRBV5-1	TRBJ2-2	CASSVRVSAGTTGELFF
TRBV7-6	TRBJ2-5	CASSTTSGLASQYF
TRBV11-1	TRBJ2-5	CASSLDWETQYF
TRBV11-2	TRBJ2-6	CASSLTFGGRVRSGANVLTF
TRBV5-1	TRBJ2-7	CASSYRGDDSYEQYF
TRBV20-1	TRBJ2-3	CSASGRLAGTDTQYF
TRBV19	TRBJ2-1	CASSRGPNDEQFF
TRBV25-1	TRBJ2-7	CASSLGQGLFDEQYF
TRBV13	TRBJ2-3	CASSHFIGGPEVTNTQYF
TRBV15	TRBJ1-1	CATSRTFKTPNTEAFF
TRBV29-1	TRBJ2-6	CSVDMDRPESGANVLTF
TRBV7-9	TRBJ2-1	CASKELGGSYNEQFF
TRBV5-1	TRBJ2-2	CASSVKDSLLNTGELFF
TRBV29-1	TRBJ1-2	CSVGTGLGYTF
TRBV11-3	TRBJ2-3	CASSWTAGVATQYF